A selection of T cell receptor beta chains follows, all from one sample in a study of blood T cell repertoires in COVID-19. Data came from immunoSEQ multiplex PCR; TCRdb stores just in-frame clones and leaves some out. This sample has under 55,000 clones, with 87% found just once. The specimen sequenced was peripheral blood. Receptors originate from a woman older than 75 with COVID-19, enrolled during active disease. CDR3s include the opening cysteine and the closing phenylalanine or tryptophan. The order of the fields is V gene, J gene, clone size, D gene, CDR3 protein, CDR3 DNA. D genes are given only for firm matches. A row's size may be missing; if present it is once, few, many or a size class.

TRBV6-2/TRBV6-3	TRBJ2-5	once	-	CASSYSGGPKTQYF	TGTGCCAGCAGTTACTCCGGGGGGCCGAAGACCCAGTACTTC
TRBV6-6	TRBJ1-1	-	TRBD1	CASSYDRGQGTEAFF	TGTGCCAGCAGTTACGACAGGGGGCAGGGCACTGAAGCTTTCTTT
TRBV5-1	TRBJ1-5	few	-	CASSKDWNQPQHF	TGCGCCAGCAGCAAGGACTGGAATCAGCCCCAGCATTTT
TRBV18	TRBJ2-7	few	-	CASSPPIARIYEQYF	TGTGCCAGCTCACCACCAATAGCGAGGATCTACGAGCAGTACTTC
TRBV5-8	TRBJ1-5	-	-	CASSLMGRYYSNQPQHF	TGTGCCAGCAGCTTGATGGGGAGATATTATAGCAATCAGCCCCAGCATTTT
TRBV19	TRBJ2-7	-	TRBD1	CASSNGQGPYEQYF	TGTGCCAGTAGTAACGGACAGGGTCCCTACGAGCAGTACTTC
TRBV15	TRBJ1-5	-	TRBD1	CATSRGQGTSNQPQHF	TGTGCCACCAGCCGCGGACAGGGTACGAGCAATCAGCCCCAGCATTTT
TRBV6-5	TRBJ1-3	-	-	CATRRTSSSGNTIYF	TGTGCCACCCGGCGGACATCTTCCTCTGGAAACACCATATATTTT
TRBV10-3	TRBJ1-2	-	TRBD1	CAISRDRGDERRGYTF	TGTGCCATCAGTCGGGACAGGGGGGATGAACGTAGAGGCTACACCTTC
TRBV28	TRBJ1-2	-	-	CASNPDSHYGYTF	TGTGCCAGCAATCCCGACAGCCACTATGGCTACACCTTC
TRBV9	TRBJ2-5	-	-	CASSVATNRETQYF	TGTGCCAGCAGCGTAGCTACGAACAGAGAGACCCAGTACTTC
TRBV7-2	TRBJ1-2	-	-	CASSLAWDTNYGYTF	TGTGCCAGCAGCTTAGCATGGGACACAAACTATGGCTACACCTTC
TRBV19	TRBJ2-7	-	TRBD1	CASSRTRTGGLYEQYF	TGTGCCAGTAGTAGAACGAGGACAGGGGGACTCTACGAGCAGTACTTC
TRBV29-1	TRBJ2-1	-	TRBD1	CSASSGTGGNEQFF	TGCAGCGCTAGCTCCGGGACAGGGGGCAATGAGCAGTTCTTC
TRBV5-6	TRBJ1-5	-	-	CASSLGLGDQPQHF	TGTGCCAGCAGCTTGGGTCTGGGAGATCAGCCCCAGCATTTT
TRBV28	TRBJ1-5	-	-	CASSGRNQPQHF	TGTGCCAGCAGCGGTAGAAATCAGCCCCAGCATTTT
TRBV19	TRBJ1-4	-	-	CASRGGARANEKLFF	TGTGCCAGTAGAGGAGGGGCGCGGGCTAATGAAAAACTGTTTTTT
TRBV6-2/TRBV6-3	TRBJ2-1	once	-	CASSYSRSGTYNEQFF	TGTGCCAGCAGTTACTCGAGAAGCGGAACCTACAATGAGCAGTTCTTC
TRBV27	TRBJ1-1	-	-	CASSDSKQNGDTEAFF	TGTGCCAGCAGTGATTCCAAACAGAACGGGGACACTGAAGCTTTCTTT
TRBV7-9	TRBJ1-6	-	TRBD1	CASSYRGRNSPLHF	TGTGCCAGCAGCTACAGGGGAAGGAATTCACCCCTCCACTTT
TRBV5-1	TRBJ2-7	-	-	CASSTGVGTYEQYF	TGCGCCAGCAGTACGGGGGTTGGGACCTACGAGCAGTACTTC
TRBV27	TRBJ2-7	-	TRBD1	CASSTMGRGRGGEQYF	TGTGCCAGCAGTACTATGGGCAGGGGGCGTGGGGGCGAGCAGTACTTC
TRBV14	TRBJ2-7	-	-	CASSPGWGPYEQYF	TGTGCCAGCAGCCCAGGGTGGGGGCCCTACGAGCAGTACTTC
TRBV7-8	TRBJ1-2	-	TRBD1	CASSSPGSHRGSSYGYTF	TGTGCCAGCAGCTCACCTGGGTCCCACAGGGGTTCTAGCTATGGCTACACCTTC
TRBV7-8	TRBJ1-1	few	-	CASSSLSSGTEAFF	TGTGCCAGCAGCTCCCTTTCCTCGGGGACTGAAGCTTTCTTT
TRBV7-3	TRBJ2-3	-	TRBD1	CASSPTGGTPDTQYF	TGTGCCAGCAGCCCCACAGGGGGAACGCCAGATACGCAGTATTTT
TRBV9	TRBJ1-6	-	-	CASSATGLSPLHF	TGTGCCAGCAGCGCTACAGGGTTGTCACCCCTCCACTTT
TRBV18	TRBJ1-1	-	-	CASSPKQGNTEAFF	TGTGCCAGCTCACCGAAACAGGGGAACACTGAAGCTTTCTTT
TRBV24-1	TRBJ2-3	-	-	CATSDLNQPGGTDTQYF	TGTGCCACCAGTGATTTGAACCAACCAGGGGGCACAGATACGCAGTATTTT
TRBV7-9	TRBJ2-7	-	TRBD1	CASSFGTGSYEQYF	TGTGCCAGCAGCTTCGGGACAGGGTCCTACGAGCAGTACTTC
TRBV18	TRBJ1-1	-	TRBD1	CASSPQTQGSNTEAFF	TGTGCCAGCTCACCACAAACACAGGGGTCGAACACTGAAGCTTTCTTT
TRBV7-9	TRBJ1-3	few	-	CASSRQKLQLSSGNTIYF	TGTGCCAGCAGCAGACAGAAACTCCAACTGAGCTCTGGAAACACCATATATTTT
TRBV29-1	TRBJ2-1	-	TRBD1	CSVERTGVNEQFF	TGCAGCGTTGAGAGGACAGGGGTCAATGAGCAGTTCTTC
TRBV5-1	TRBJ2-5	-	TRBD1	CASSGDRGTQETQYF	TGCGCCAGCAGCGGAGACAGGGGGACCCAAGAGACCCAGTACTTC
TRBV5-5	TRBJ2-3	-	TRBD2	CASSSSLAGAADTQYF	TGTGCCAGCAGCAGCTCTCTAGCGGGAGCCGCAGATACGCAGTATTTT
TRBV19	TRBJ1-5	-	-	CASSLGGQLYQPQHF	TGTGCCAGTTCCCTTGGGGGACAATTGTACCAGCCCCAGCATTTT
TRBV2	TRBJ1-4	-	TRBD1	CASMIDRVEKLFF	TGTGCCAGCATGATAGACAGGGTGGAAAAACTGTTTTTT
TRBV24-1	TRBJ1-5	-	TRBD1	CATSTGGSNQPQHF	TGTGCCACCAGCACAGGGGGTAGCAATCAGCCCCAGCATTTT
TRBV7-7	TRBJ1-1	-	TRBD1	CASSPNRGTEAFF	TGTGCTAGCAGCCCGAACAGGGGTACTGAAGCTTTCTTT
TRBV7-8	TRBJ2-7	-	-	CASSISRGGYEQYF	TGTGCCAGCAGCATTAGTCGAGGGGGCTACGAGCAGTACTTC
TRBV6-1	TRBJ1-2	-	-	CASSDNPIQYGYTF	TGTGCCAGCAGTGATAACCCTATCCAATATGGCTACACCTTC
TRBV19	TRBJ1-2	-	TRBD1	CASSTWDRGHYGYTF	TGTGCCAGTAGTACCTGGGACAGGGGGCACTATGGCTACACCTTC
TRBV3-1/TRBV3-2	TRBJ1-1	-	-	CASSRRGEAFF	TGTGCCAGCAGTCGCAGGGGTGAAGCTTTCTTT
TRBV5-6	TRBJ1-2	-	-	CASSSRQAYANYGYTF	TGTGCCAGCAGTTCCAGACAGGCATACGCTAACTATGGCTACACCTTC
TRBV20-1	TRBJ1-6	-	-	CSASSGEDSPLHF	TGCAGTGCTAGTTCCGGTGAGGATTCACCCCTCCACTTT
TRBV3-1/TRBV3-2	TRBJ2-1	-	TRBD2	CASSPSSGRMDEQFF	TGTGCCAGCAGCCCCTCTAGCGGGAGGATGGATGAGCAGTTCTTC
TRBV5-4	TRBJ2-7	-	TRBD2	CASSRDRPLRGDEQYF	TGTGCCAGCAGTCGTGACAGACCCCTCCGGGGGGACGAGCAGTACTTC
TRBV6-5	TRBJ1-3	-	TRBD1	CASRSTGGSGNTIYF	TGTGCCAGCAGGTCGACAGGGGGCTCTGGAAACACCATATATTTT
TRBV5-1	TRBJ1-2	-	TRBD1	CASSKDRANYGYTF	TGCGCCAGCAGCAAGGACAGGGCCAACTATGGCTACACCTTC
TRBV5-6	TRBJ1-2	few	TRBD1	CASSSRTGFNYGYTF	TGTGCCAGCAGCTCCCGGACAGGGTTTAACTATGGCTACACCTTC
TRBV7-3	TRBJ2-2	-	TRBD2	CASSPSGGANTGELFF	TGTGCCAGCAGCCCTAGCGGGGGGGCGAACACCGGGGAGCTGTTTTTT
TRBV3-1/TRBV3-2	TRBJ1-2	-	TRBD1	CASSQLGGSGYTF	TGTGCCAGCAGCCAACTAGGGGGCAGTGGCTACACCTTC
TRBV18	TRBJ2-7	-	-	CASSLGRGDEQYF	TGTGCCAGCTCACTGGGGCGCGGGGACGAGCAGTACTTC